This TCR beta chain came from a study of T cell clones after liver transplantation. About the study: HCV positivity affected three of eight recipients; the rest lacked autoimmune or viral indications.

CDR1 and CDR2 (germline): SGHRS, YFSETQ. V shed 0 bases and J shed 3 bases, with 9 bases lying between them. The CDR3 loop spans 14 amino acids. Assay: immunoSEQ multiplex PCR; the TCRdb copy retains only in-frame clones and omits some. The data hold about 74,000 clones, with about 80% observed a single time. This chain links TRBV5-1 with TRBJ2-5; no clear D gene. The material sequenced was CD4+ T cells from blood, taken before liver transplant. This TCR derives from a human donor who received a liver transplant. The CDR3 sequence is CASSLAVTEETQYF. For the CDR3, the DNA is TGCGCCAGCAGCTTGGCCGTAACCGAAGAGACCCAGTACTTC.